The 5 T cell receptor beta chains below were found in one sample sequenced in a study of cytomegalovirus exposure and HLA in healthy donors. 13 Jbeta primers and 60 Vbeta primers were used for the PCR. Sequenced by immunoSEQ multiplex PCR; TCRdb stores in-frame clones only, minus some. The profile shows 90,000 or so clones, about four fifths of them singletons. The sequencing input was PBMCs. Every receptor here comes from a woman aged 40 to 49 in good health and CMV-seronegative.

The rearrangement joins TRBV10-3 to TRBJ1-2, with TRBD1 matching over 9 bases. Germline V gives CDR1 ENHRY, CDR2 SYGVKD. V lost 5 bases, J lost 7 bases, and 8 bases stayed unmatched. The CDR3 loop spans 14 amino acids. In DNA form, the CDR3 reads TGTGCCATCAGTCCAGACAGGGGGAAGTCTGGCTACACCTTC. As protein: CAISPDRGKSGYTF.

The chain combines TRBV19 with TRBJ1-2; 9 nucleotides align to TRBD1. V gave up 6 bases and J gave up 3 bases; unmatched junction bases: 14. Germline CDR1 reads LNHDA; CDR2 reads SQIVND (reference sequence). CDR3 length: 17 residues. CDR3 sequence (DNA): TGTGCCAGTAGGACCGACGGGACAGGGTATGCGGACTATGGCTACACCTTC. Protein product: CASRTDGTGYADYGYTF.

V usage is TRBV27 and J usage is TRBJ2-7, with TRBD2 identical over 7 bases. V trimming: 3 bases; J trimming: 2 bases; junction bases outside the gene matches: 7. Per germline, CDR1 MNHEY and CDR2 SMNVEV (reference sequence). The CDR3 runs to 15 residues. The CDR3: CASSFTGDYPYEQYF. As DNA, the CDR3 is TGTGCCAGCAGTTTCACGGGGGACTACCCCTACGAGCAGTACTTC.

This rearrangement joins TRBV6-1 to TRBJ2-7, with D tentatively TRBD2 (6 bases). This CDR3 contains 15 residues. V shed 0 bases and J shed 3 bases, with 12 bases lying between them. Looked up from germline, CDR1 is MNHNS and CDR2 is SASEGT. The CDR3, as DNA: TGTGCCAGCAGTGAAGCTGGAGGGGCAATCTACGAGCAGTACTTC. This encodes CASSEAGGAIYEQYF.

This clone was recorded only once. The chain has TRBV14 and TRBJ2-7; unclear D gene. Deletions cut 3 bases from V and 3 bases from J, with 6 bases between. Germline CDR1 reads SGHDN; CDR2 reads FVKESK. CDR3 length: 12 residues. The CDR3: CASSQGLYEQYF. In DNA form, the CDR3 reads TGTGCCAGCAGCCAGGGCCTCTACGAGCAGTACTTC.